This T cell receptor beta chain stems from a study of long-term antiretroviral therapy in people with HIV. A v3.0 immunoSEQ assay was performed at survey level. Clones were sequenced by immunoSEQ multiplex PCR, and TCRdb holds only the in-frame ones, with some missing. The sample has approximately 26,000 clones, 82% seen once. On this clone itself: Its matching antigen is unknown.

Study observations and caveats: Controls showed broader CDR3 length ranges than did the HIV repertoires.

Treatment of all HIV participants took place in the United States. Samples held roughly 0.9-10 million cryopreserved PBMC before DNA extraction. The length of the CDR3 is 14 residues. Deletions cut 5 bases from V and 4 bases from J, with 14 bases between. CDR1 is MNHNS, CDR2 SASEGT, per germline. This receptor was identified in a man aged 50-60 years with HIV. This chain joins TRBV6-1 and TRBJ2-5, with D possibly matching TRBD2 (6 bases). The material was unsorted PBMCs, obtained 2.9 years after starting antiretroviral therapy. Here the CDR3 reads CASSKTSRGETQYF. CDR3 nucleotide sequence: TGTGCCAGCAGTAAAACTAGCCGAGGAGAGACCCAGTACTTC.